One sample yielded the 18 T cell receptor beta chains listed below, sequenced in a study of yellow fever vaccine responses in identical twins. TCRdb itself ran the RT-PCR reads through MiXCR, one entry per CDR3 protein. This sample has 13,000 or so distinct CDR3 sequences; 70% to 90% occur once, and the top ten carry approximately 1.5%. This specimen consisted of T cells from blood (PBMCs), unsorted or a sorted subset (not recorded which), obtained before or after yellow fever vaccination (not recorded which). The receptor set was obtained from a woman aged 18-29 years who received the yellow fever vaccine.

The V gene is TRBV4-1, the J gene TRBJ2-2; 9 bases fit TRBD2. The CDR3 consists of 13 residues. Germline lookup yields CDR1 MGHRA and CDR2 YSYEKL. Germline trimming cut 9 bases from V and 7 bases from J; bases unmatched to any gene: 6. The CDR3 DNA reads as TGCGCCAGTCGGGGCGGGGGGGGCGGGGAGCTGTTTTTT. Translating it yields CASRGGGGGELFF.

This clonotype was detected once. The chain joins TRBV5-1 to TRBJ2-1; unclear D gene. The length of the CDR3 is 15 residues. Per the germline V gene, CDR1 is SGHRS and CDR2 is YFSETQ. The V gene lost 1 base and the J gene lost 0 bases, with 8 bases spanning the gap. CDR3 coding DNA: TGCGCCAGCAGCTTGTCTATTAGCTCCTACAATGAGCAGTTCTTC. This translates into CASSLSISSYNEQFF.

This clonotype was recorded a few times. The chain recombines TRBV7-3 with TRBJ2-1, with D possibly TRBD1 on 5 matching bases. The CDR3 extends over 15 amino acids. Germline CDR1 and CDR2: SGHTA and FQGTGA. Between the trimmed V and J ends, which lost 5 bases and 2 bases, there was a span of 13 bases. This CDR3 is CASSPQAGTYNEQFF. The CDR3 nucleotides are TGTGCCAGCAGCCCACAGGCTGGAACCTACAATGAGCAGTTCTTC.

V usage is TRBV29-1 and J usage is TRBJ2-5; weak D call: TRBD1 (6 bases). Deletions cut 6 bases from V and 5 bases from J, with 13 bases between. Germline values: CDR1 SQVTM, CDR2 ANQGSEA. CDR3 length equals 12 residues. The CDR3 sequence: CSVSQGSETQYF. The DNA of the CDR3 is TGCAGCGTCTCACAGGGCTCCGAGACCCAGTACTTC.

The chain carries TRBV15 and TRBJ2-2; D gene ambiguous. The germline CDR1 and CDR2 sequences are LNHNV and YYDKDF (reference sequence). The CDR3 length is 15 residues. V dropped 0 bases and J dropped 4 bases, with 9 bases sitting between them. The CDR3 loop reads CATSRDGAATGELFF. The CDR3 region has the DNA TGTGCCACCAGCAGAGATGGCGCGGCCACCGGGGAGCTGTTTTTT.

V is TRBV10-3 and J is TRBJ1-5; no reliable D call. V lost 5 bases to trimming and J lost 5 bases, with 7 bases between them. The CDR3 is 12 amino acids. Looked up from germline, CDR1 is ENHRY and CDR2 is SYGVKD. Here the CDR3 reads CAISPEDQPQHF. CDR3 coding DNA: TGTGCCATCAGTCCCGAGGATCAGCCCCAGCATTTT.

The genes are TRBV7-6 and TRBJ2-1; D possibly uses TRBD1 or TRBD2 (6 bases each). The CDR3 sequence is 16 residues long. Germline assignment: CDR1 SGHVS and CDR2 FNYEAQ. Trimming removed 2 bases from V and 7 bases from J, with 18 bases in between. The CDR3 region is CASSLRGGGGLNEQFF. The CDR3 coding sequence is TGTGCCAGCAGCTTAAGGGGCGGAGGGGGGTTAAATGAGCAGTTCTTC.

This chain uses TRBV5-4 with TRBJ2-3; D may correspond to TRBD1 or TRBD2 (6 bases each). Germline CDR1 and CDR2: SGHNT and YYREEE (reference sequence). V was pared by 2 bases and J by 0 bases, with 10 bases between. The CDR3 consists of 15 residues. Here the CDR3 reads CASSFGGPSTDTQYF. CDR3 nucleotides: TGTGCCAGCAGCTTTGGGGGGCCTAGCACAGATACGCAGTATTTT.

In its sample, this clonotype was seen once. V is TRBV7-3 and J is TRBJ2-1; D is uncertain. V lost 4 bases and J 1 base, leaving 17 bases between the germline ends. Looked up from germline, CDR1 is SGHTA and CDR2 is FQGTGA. The CDR3 loop spans 17 amino acids. The CDR3 sequence is CASSSKPRVGSYNEQFF. The CDR3 DNA reads as TGTGCCAGCAGCTCCAAGCCCCGGGTGGGGTCCTACAATGAGCAGTTCTTC.

The J gene is TRBJ2-5, the V gene TRBV11-2; 12 bases fit TRBD2. The V and J ends lost 0 bases and 5 bases, in that order; junction bases with no gene match: 13. Germline V gene sequence: CDR1 SGHAT, CDR2 FQNNGV. The CDR3 is 19 amino acids. The CDR3 reads CASSLDGGASGGVWETQYF. DNA of the CDR3: TGTGCCAGCAGCTTAGACGGAGGGGCTAGCGGGGGGGTATGGGAGACCCAGTACTTC.

This clonotype appeared a single time. The CDR3 nucleotides read TGCGCCAGCAGCTTTTTCGTGCAGTTCGACCTAAACTACAATGAGCAGTTCTTC. Its translation: CASSFFVQFDLNYNEQFF. The rearrangement uses TRBV5-1 and TRBJ2-1, with no clear D. This CDR3 spans 18 amino acids. CDR1 and CDR2 from the germline V gene are SGHRS and YFSETQ. Trimming left V 2 bases short and J 3 bases short, with 21 bases between.

This chain joins TRBV2 and TRBJ2-7, with D uncertain. Germline V CDR1 and CDR2: SNHLY, FYNNEI. The CDR3 is made up of 14 amino acids. The V gene lost 4 bases and the J gene lost 5 bases, with 15 bases spanning the gap. CDR3 bases: TGTGCCAGCAGTGTTACGACCCTGCTTCACGAGCAGTACTTC. This translates into CASSVTTLLHEQYF.

The V and J genes are TRBV28 and TRBJ2-3, with 7 bases aligning to TRBD1. V shed 3 bases, J shed 6 bases, and the junction held 6 bases outside the gene matches. The CDR3 spans 14 residues. The germline V gene has CDR1 MDHEN and CDR2 SYDVKM. DNA of the CDR3: TGTGCCAGCAGTTTGCAGGGGGAACTGGATACGCAGTATTTT. Encoded protein: CASSLQGELDTQYF.

This chain links TRBV29-1 with TRBJ2-1, with D perhaps matching TRBD1 (6 bases). The CDR3 contains 13 residues. The germline CDR1 and CDR2 sequences are SQVTM and ANQGSEA. V dropped 6 bases and J dropped 9 bases, with 18 bases sitting between them. CDR3 nucleotide sequence: TGCAGCGTACCTTATACAGGGTACGCTGAGCAGTTCTTC. This translates into CSVPYTGYAEQFF.

This sequence joins TRBV7-3 and TRBJ2-3, with a possible D match to TRBD1 (6 bases). This CDR3 spans 18 amino acids. V was trimmed by 6 bases and J by 2 bases, leaving 24 bases between them. Germline V gives CDR1 SGHTA, CDR2 FQGTGA. CDR3 nucleotides: TGTGCCAGCAGTTGGTTAAAGGACAGCCAAGACTTCACAGATACGCAGTATTTT. This translates into CASSWLKDSQDFTDTQYF.

V usage is TRBV20-1 and J usage is TRBJ1-1; 9 bases map to TRBD1. The germline CDR1 and CDR2 sequences are DFQATT and SNEGSKA (reference sequence). J was trimmed by 3 bases and V by 1 base; bases with no gene match: 0. The CDR3 is 13 residues long. The CDR3 nucleotides are TGCAGTGCTAGAGGACAGGGGGACACTGAAGCTTTCTTT. The encoded protein is CSARGQGDTEAFF.

The rearrangement uses TRBV11-2 and TRBJ2-2, with TRBD1 matching 9 bases. V was pared by 5 bases and J by 4 bases, with 2 bases of the junction left unmatched. This CDR3 has 14 amino acids. In germline, CDR1 is SGHAT, CDR2 FQNNGV. CDR3 coding DNA: TGTGCCAGCAGCGGACAGGGGAGCACCGGGGAGCTGTTTTTT. Its protein is CASSGQGSTGELFF. The full variable domain, its missing parts supplied by reference TRBV11-2 and TRBJ2-2, is EAGVAQSPRYKIIEKRQSVAFWCNPISGHATLYWYQQILGQGPKLLIQFQNNGVVDDSQLPKDRFSAERLKGVDSTLKIQPAKLEDSAVYLCASSGQGSTGELFFGEGSRLTVL.

The CDR3, as DNA: TGTGCCAGCGAGGAAGGGAGCTCCTACGAGCAGTACTTC. Protein: CASEEGSSYEQYF. The rearrangement links TRBV2 to TRBJ2-7; TRBD2 might be the D (5 bases). Germline V gene data show CDR1 as SNHLY and CDR2 as FYNNEI. The length of the CDR3 is 13 residues. V lost 8 bases, J lost 0 bases, and 11 bases lay in between.